This T cell receptor (beta chain) derives from a study of T cells in narcolepsy. Whole-study results and caveats: Autoreactive clone sequences were missing from some blood memory CD4+ repertoires.

CDR3 size: 14 residues. The germline V and J ends were trimmed by 1 base and 9 bases, with 13 bases remaining between them. CDR1 is LNHDA and CDR2 is SQIVND in the germline V gene (reference sequence). Clones were read by immunoSEQ multiplex PCR, and TCRdb kept only the in-frame ones, dropping some. The profile covers some 34,000 clones, with roughly 90% appearing a single time and approximately 1.2% taken by the ten largest. As for this clone: What it recognizes is unknown.

This sequence was found in a human donor with narcolepsy. Sequencing was performed on CD45RA- memory CD4+ T cells from PBMCs. The chain joins TRBV19 to TRBJ1-5; possibly TRBD1 for D (5 bases). The CDR3 DNA sequence: TGTGCCAGTAGTATAGCCTCCGGGACTGGGCCCCAGCATTTT. This encodes CASSIASGTGPQHF.